The present TCR beta chain was sequenced within a study of identical twins. Study results and caveats: Within cord blood, abundant beta clonotypes carried fewer insertions, but memory repertoires showed no such trend.

TCRdb re-called the 5' RACE reads with MiXCR, one entry per CDR3 protein. The profile shows about 790,000 distinct CDR3 sequences, about 20% of them singletons. Germline lookup yields CDR1 SGHRS and CDR2 YFSETQ. This CDR3 is 12 amino acids long. About this clonotype: Its antigen remains unknown. Mismatch with germline at one junction end may stem from a read error.

These data were likewise used in another study, on T cells expressing NK-cell markers.

Sequencing input: PBMCs. The chain carries TRBV5-1 and TRBJ2-1, with 7 bases aligning to TRBD1. This sequence originates from a woman aged 18-35 years in good health. This CDR3 is CASRQGYNEQFF. Written as DNA, the CDR3 is TGTGCCAGTAGACAGGGCTACAATGAGCAGTTCTTC. Variable domain in full (rest from reference TRBV5-1 and TRBJ2-1): KAGVTQTPRYLIKTRGQQVTLSCSPISGHRSVSWYQQTPGQGLQFLFEYFSETQRNKGNFPGRFSGRQFSNSRSEMNVSTLELGDSALYLCASRQGYNEQFFGPGTRLTVL.